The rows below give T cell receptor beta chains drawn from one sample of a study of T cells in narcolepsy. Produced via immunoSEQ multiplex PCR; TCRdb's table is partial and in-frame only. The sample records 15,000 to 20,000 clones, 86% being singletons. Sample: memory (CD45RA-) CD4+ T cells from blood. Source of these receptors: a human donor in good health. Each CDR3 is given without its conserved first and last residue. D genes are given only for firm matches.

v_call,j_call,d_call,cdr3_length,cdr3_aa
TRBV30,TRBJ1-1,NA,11,AWRPRGETEAF
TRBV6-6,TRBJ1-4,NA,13,ASSTWGGIKIELF
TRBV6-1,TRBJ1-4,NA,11,ASENRFGEKLF
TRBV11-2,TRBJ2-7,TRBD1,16,ASSLTDDRGAQTYEQY
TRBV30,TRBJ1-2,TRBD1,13,AWSPGGVGNYGYT
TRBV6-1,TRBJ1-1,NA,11,ASTRRRRTEAF
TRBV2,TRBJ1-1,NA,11,ASRQGLNTEAF
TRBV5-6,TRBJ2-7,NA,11,ASSPGTIHEQY
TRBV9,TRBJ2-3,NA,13,ASSVWQSSTDTQY
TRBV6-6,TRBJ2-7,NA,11,ASSYTNSYEQY
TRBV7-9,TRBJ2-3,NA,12,ASLNIAAGDTQY
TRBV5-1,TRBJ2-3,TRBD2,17,ASSLEAGGDLGGTDTQY
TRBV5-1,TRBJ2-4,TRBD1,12,ASSDDRGRNIQY
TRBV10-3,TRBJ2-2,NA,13,AINIDRSGTGELF
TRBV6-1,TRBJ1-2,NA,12,ASSELRGGYGYT
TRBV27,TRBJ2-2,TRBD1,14,ASSSRDRKNTGELF
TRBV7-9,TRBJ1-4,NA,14,ASSLAALRGNEKLF
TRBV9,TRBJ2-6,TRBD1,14,ASSTQGAWGANVLT
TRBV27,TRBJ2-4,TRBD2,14,ASSPSPRASGDIQY
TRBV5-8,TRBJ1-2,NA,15,ASSLDPRQRNNYGYT
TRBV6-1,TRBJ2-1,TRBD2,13,ASSGYQLAGGRRF
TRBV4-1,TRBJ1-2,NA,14,ASRKLAFSSNYGYT
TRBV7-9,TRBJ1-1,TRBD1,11,ASSLAAGGEAF
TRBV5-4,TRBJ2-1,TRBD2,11,AGRTSVGNEQF
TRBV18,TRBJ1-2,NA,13,ASSPDTQGTHGYT
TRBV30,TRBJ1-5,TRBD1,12,AWSVGTGAQPQH
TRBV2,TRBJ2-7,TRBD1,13,ASSPGTASLYEQY